The source of this TCR beta chain is a study of early stage breast cancer tumors. The CDR3 extends over 14 amino acids. Trimming removed 7 bases from V and 2 bases from J; junction bases left unmatched: 3. Germline CDR1 SGHTA, CDR2 FQGNSA. Repertoires were generated with immunoSEQ multiplex PCR, while TCRdb's copy carries only in-frame clones and drops some. The sample lists 50,000 to 65,000 clones; around nine tenths were seen once. This clone has just one count. The sequencing sample was made of blood. V usage is TRBV7-2 and J usage is TRBJ2-5; 11 bases map to TRBD1. The clonotype was recovered from an older person with breast cancer. CDR3 protein: CASTRDRGQETQYF. The CDR3 nucleotides read TGTGCCAGCACCCGGGACAGGGGGCAAGAGACCCAGTACTTC.